Listed below are T cell receptor beta chains from one sample, sequenced in a study of shared clonotypes between healthy human individuals. TCRdb keeps only in-frame clones here, not all; method: immunoSEQ multiplex PCR. Of about 980,000 clones listed, 76% are singletons. The sample taken for sequencing was memory CD4+ T cells sorted from blood. The origin of the receptors is a man younger than 30 in good health. Both conserved end residues are part of each CDR3. D genes are given only for firm matches. A clone size is listed for some rows: how often the clone was seen (once, few, many), or a class if it is expanded.

clone_size	d_call	j_call	v_call	cdr3_aa	cdr3_nt
.	.	TRBJ1-1	TRBV29-1	CSVPNPRVGIRMNTEAFF	TGCAGCGTCCCCAATCCTAGGGTAGGGATACGAATGAACACTGAAGCTTTCTTT
.	TRBD1	TRBJ1-4	TRBV7-9	CASSFGTGNEKLFF	TGTGCCAGCAGCTTCGGGACAGGGAACGAAAAACTGTTTTTT
.	TRBD1	TRBJ2-7	TRBV19	CASSIKQGAIYEQYF	TGTGCCAGTAGTATTAAACAGGGGGCTATCTACGAGCAGTACTTC
.	.	TRBJ2-7	TRBV21-1	CASSNPRTSGPREQYF	TGTGCCAGCAGCAACCCCAGGACTAGCGGGCCCCGGGAGCAGTACTTC
.	.	TRBJ1-5	TRBV27	CASSLHRTSKSDSNQPQHF	TGTGCCAGCAGTTTACACCGGACATCAAAATCCGATAGCAATCAGCCCCAGCATTTT
.	TRBD2	TRBJ2-3	TRBV19	CASSLAGAFGSTDTQYF	TGTGCCAGTAGTCTAGCGGGAGCGTTTGGTAGCACAGATACGCAGTATTTT
.	.	TRBJ1-4	TRBV5-1	CASSLQWTNEKLFF	TGCGCCAGCAGTTTACAGTGGACTAATGAAAAACTGTTTTTT
.	.	TRBJ2-4	TRBV10-2	CASSASRTVEAKNIQYF	TGCGCCAGCAGTGCCTCGAGGACAGTCGAAGCCAAAAACATTCAGTACTTC
.	.	TRBJ2-3	TRBV10-2	CATSGGDTQYF	TGCGCCACCTCTGGGGGAGATACGCAGTATTTT
.	.	TRBJ2-1	TRBV5-1	CASNGAYNEQFF	TGCGCCAGCAATGGGGCCTACAATGAGCAGTTCTTC
.	TRBD2	TRBJ2-2	TRBV7-2	CASSLAPLAGANTGELFF	TGTGCCAGCAGCTTAGCGCCACTAGCGGGCGCGAACACCGGGGAGCTGTTTTTT
.	.	TRBJ1-1	TRBV2	CASSVIANTEAFF	TGTGCCAGCAGTGTGATAGCGAACACTGAAGCTTTCTTT
few	.	TRBJ2-2	TRBV7-6	CASSRARYTGELFF	TGTGCCAGCAGCAGAGCTAGGTACACCGGGGAGCTGTTTTTT
.	.	TRBJ2-5	TRBV5-1	CASSARPQETQYF	TGCGCCAGCAGCGCTCGACCCCAAGAGACCCAGTACTTC
.	TRBD2	TRBJ2-4	TRBV2	CASRMGLAGWGDIQYF	TGTGCCAGCAGGATGGGACTAGCGGGATGGGGGGACATTCAGTACTTC
.	.	TRBJ2-2	TRBV5-4	CASRDKGVTGELFF	TGTGCCAGCAGAGATAAAGGGGTAACCGGGGAGCTGTTTTTT
.	TRBD1	TRBJ2-3	TRBV19	CASSTQTGGGGMAQYF	TGTGCCAGTAGTACTCAGACAGGGGGCGGCGGGATGGCGCAGTATTTT
.	TRBD1	TRBJ2-7	TRBV29-1	CSALGQVVREQYF	TGCAGCGCACTGGGACAGGTGGTAAGGGAGCAGTACTTC